This TCR beta chain derives from a study of blood T cell repertoires in COVID-19. Each recovered donor of Cohort 3 presented with two negative PCRs, clearance, or symptom resolution. In the study's own analysis: By means of reference gene primer amplification, nucleated cell counts were estimated. Sequencing used immunoSEQ multiplex PCR; TCRdb keeps in-frame clones, though not all of them. The D gene and trimming were derived from the DNA, and the V and J assignments and clone size from that table. In the table there are some 400,000 clones, about 90% of which are singletons. The V end was cut by 2 bases, the J end by 3 bases, with 10 bases between. Germline V gives CDR1 LNHDA, CDR2 SQIVND (reference sequence). The CDR3 totals 14 residues.

Sequencing was carried out using PBMCs or T cells enriched from blood (not recorded which). This chain uses TRBV19 with TRBJ1-1, with a possible D match to TRBD1 (6 bases). This TCR derives from a woman in her twenties or thirties who had recovered from COVID-19. CDR3: CASSIWGLDTEAFF. The CDR3 region has the DNA TGTGCCAGTAGTATATGGGGGCTGGACACTGAAGCTTTCTTT.